One and the same sample provided the 5 T cell receptor beta chains below, sequenced in a study of shared clonotypes between healthy human individuals (dated by TCRdb to about 2020). Library generation was performed with the immunoSEQ multiplex PCR assay. TCRdb provides this immuneACCESS table in a form limited to in-frame rearrangements. Some clones are lacking; in checked studies, under half of them reflect an unresolved V gene, and why the rest are absent is not known. This sample has roughly 760,000 clones in its table, and about 74% of those were observed once. Under 2% of the sample comes from the top ten. Sequencing input: memory CD4+ T cells sorted from blood. The cell subset or site label, read with the paper, signifies: CD45RA-negative fraction. The receptors were sampled from a young woman in good health.

This clone has only a few counts. The chain recombines TRBV19 with TRBJ2-1; D unresolved. V lost 3 bases, J lost 9 bases, and 9 bases lay in between. The CDR3 covers 12 residues. Germline loops: CDR1 LNHDA, CDR2 SQIVND (reference sequence). As DNA, the CDR3 is TGTGCCAGTAGTATCTCGCAGGCTGAGCAGTTCTTC. It specifies CASSISQAEQFF.

This clone occurred once. The V call is TRBV11-1, the J call TRBJ2-3, with unresolved D. Germline assignment: CDR1 SGHAT and CDR2 FQDESV (reference sequence). CDR3 length: 13 residues. V was shortened by 5 bases and J by 2 bases, with 8 bases between the two germline ends. The DNA for the CDR3 is TGTGCCAGCAGCCCTACGAACACAGATACGCAGTATTTT. Amino acids: CASSPTNTDTQYF.

This rearrangement joins TRBV11-3 to TRBJ2-2; D is uncertain. The CDR3 covers 13 residues. Trimming left V 4 bases short and J 0 bases short, with 3 bases between. Germline-derived CDR1 and CDR2 are SGHNT and YENEEA. The CDR3 sequence: CASSYPNTGELFF. The CDR3 region has the DNA TGTGCCAGCAGCTACCCGAACACCGGGGAGCTGTTTTTT.

The rearrangement joins TRBV6-6 to TRBJ2-5; D unresolved. Trimming took off 5 bases at V and 2 bases at J, with 6 bases between the two ends. This CDR3 spans 12 amino acids. CDR1 and CDR2 (germline): MNHNY, SVGAGI (reference sequence). CDR3 in DNA: TGTGCCAGCAGTCATATTCAAGAGACCCAGTACTTC. It encodes CASSHIQETQYF.

The rearrangement joins TRBV27 to TRBJ2-7; 8 bases fit TRBD2. From germline, CDR1 is MNHEY and CDR2 SMNVEV (reference sequence). The CDR3 spans 16 residues. V gave up 2 bases and J gave up 1 base; unmatched junction bases: 7. In nucleotides, the CDR3 is TGTGCCAGCAGTTTAGGGGCTAGCGGGTTTTCCTACGAGCAGTACTTC. This sequence encodes CASSLGASGFSYEQYF.